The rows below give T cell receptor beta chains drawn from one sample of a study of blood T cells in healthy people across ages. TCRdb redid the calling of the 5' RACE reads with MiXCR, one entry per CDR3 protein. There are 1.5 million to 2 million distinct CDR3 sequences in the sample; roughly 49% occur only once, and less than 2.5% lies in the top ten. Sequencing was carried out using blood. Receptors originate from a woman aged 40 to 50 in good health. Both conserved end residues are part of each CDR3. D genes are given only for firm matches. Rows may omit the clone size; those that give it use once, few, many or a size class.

cdr3_aa: CASSPLAGVGLRNEQFF; cdr3_nt: TGTGCTAGCAGCCCACTAGCGGGGGTAGGTCTGAGGAATGAGCAGTTCTTC; v_call: TRBV7-7; d_call: TRBD2; clone_size: .; j_call: TRBJ2-1
cdr3_aa: CASSQGPHQETQYF; cdr3_nt: TGTGCCAGCAGCCAAGGGCCACATCAGGAGACCCAGTACTTC; v_call: TRBV3-1; d_call: .; clone_size: .; j_call: TRBJ2-5
cdr3_aa: CSASIRGVQETQYF; cdr3_nt: TGCAGTGCTAGTATCCGGGGGGTTCAAGAGACCCAGTACTTC; v_call: TRBV20-1; d_call: TRBD2; clone_size: few; j_call: TRBJ2-5
cdr3_aa: CAVSSYNSPLHF; cdr3_nt: TGTGCCGTCAGCTCCTATAATTCGCCCCTCCACTTT; v_call: TRBV7-2; d_call: .; clone_size: .; j_call: TRBJ1-6
cdr3_aa: CASSLAGGGRYEQYF; cdr3_nt: TGTGCCAGCAGCTTAGCTGGGGGAGGACGCTACGAGCAGTACTTC; v_call: TRBV7-2; d_call: .; clone_size: few; j_call: TRBJ2-7
cdr3_aa: CASSYSGQERKTYDYTF; cdr3_nt: TGTGCCAGCAGTTACTCCGGACAGGAAAGAAAGACCTATGACTACACCTTC; v_call: TRBV6-2/TRBV6-3; d_call: TRBD1; clone_size: .; j_call: TRBJ1-2
cdr3_aa: CATSRDPGGGFTYEQYF; cdr3_nt: TGTGCCACCAGCAGAGATCCCGGCGGGGGGTTCACCTACGAGCAGTACTTC; v_call: TRBV15; d_call: TRBD2; clone_size: few; j_call: TRBJ2-7
cdr3_aa: CASSEAIYNEQFF; cdr3_nt: TGTGCCAGCAGTGAGGCGATATACAATGAGCAGTTCTTC; v_call: TRBV14; d_call: .; clone_size: few; j_call: TRBJ2-1
cdr3_aa: CATRTGEIDEQYF; cdr3_nt: TGTGCCACCAGAACAGGGGAAATCGATGAGCAGTACTTC; v_call: TRBV15; d_call: TRBD1; clone_size: .; j_call: TRBJ2-7
cdr3_aa: CSANRDRGAINYGYTF; cdr3_nt: TGCAGTGCTAACCGGGACAGGGGGGCAATAAACTATGGCTACACCTTC; v_call: TRBV20-1; d_call: TRBD1; clone_size: few; j_call: TRBJ1-2
cdr3_aa: CASSSFGEKLFF; cdr3_nt: TGTGCCAGCAGTTCGTTTGGTGAAAAACTGTTTTTT; v_call: TRBV12-3/TRBV12-4; d_call: .; clone_size: .; j_call: TRBJ1-4
cdr3_aa: CAGSQRRDRGYEQYF; cdr3_nt: TGTGCCGGCAGTCAAAGGCGGGACAGGGGCTACGAGCAGTACTTC; v_call: TRBV12-3/TRBV12-4; d_call: TRBD1; clone_size: .; j_call: TRBJ2-7
cdr3_aa: CASSFYSDRVIQDTQYF; cdr3_nt: TGTGCCAGCAGCTTTTACTCCGACAGGGTTATACAAGATACGCAGTATTTT; v_call: TRBV11-2; d_call: TRBD1; clone_size: few; j_call: TRBJ2-3
cdr3_aa: CASSLTVTGVQDIQYF; cdr3_nt: TGTGCCAGCAGCCTAACTGTTACTGGTGTGCAAGACATTCAGTACTTC; v_call: TRBV7-2; d_call: .; clone_size: .; j_call: TRBJ2-4
cdr3_aa: CASRTAGTANYGYTF; cdr3_nt: TGTGCCAGCAGGACTGCCGGGACAGCTAACTATGGCTACACCTTC; v_call: TRBV6-5; d_call: TRBD1; clone_size: .; j_call: TRBJ1-2
cdr3_aa: CASRGRENYEQYF; cdr3_nt: TGTGCCAGCCGGGGACGGGAGAACTACGAGCAGTACTTC; v_call: TRBV6-6; d_call: .; clone_size: .; j_call: TRBJ2-7
cdr3_aa: CASSYPSGEAKNIQYF; cdr3_nt: TGTGCCAGCAGTTACCCTAGCGGGGAAGCCAAAAACATTCAGTACTTC; v_call: TRBV6-6; d_call: TRBD2; clone_size: few; j_call: TRBJ2-4
cdr3_aa: CASSYTRQGYGYTF; cdr3_nt: TGTGCCAGCAGTTACACCCGGCAGGGCTATGGCTACACCTTC; v_call: TRBV6-5; d_call: .; clone_size: few; j_call: TRBJ1-2
cdr3_aa: CSVEGGPESGANVLTF; cdr3_nt: TGCAGCGTTGAAGGGGGGCCCGAATCTGGGGCCAACGTCCTGACTTTC; v_call: TRBV29-1; d_call: .; clone_size: .; j_call: TRBJ2-6
cdr3_aa: CASSTGQGGLYGYTF; cdr3_nt: TGTGCCAGCAGTACCGGACAGGGTGGTCTCTATGGCTACACCTTC; v_call: TRBV6-2/TRBV6-3; d_call: TRBD1; clone_size: .; j_call: TRBJ1-2
cdr3_aa: CASSLGVLAGNNEQFF; cdr3_nt: TGTGCCAGCAGCTTAGGGGTGCTAGCGGGGAACAATGAGCAGTTCTTC; v_call: TRBV7-9; d_call: TRBD2; clone_size: .; j_call: TRBJ2-1
cdr3_aa: CASRSSQPTQYF; cdr3_nt: TGTGCCAGCAGATCCTCCCAGCCCACTCAGTACTTC; v_call: TRBV28; d_call: .; clone_size: .; j_call: TRBJ2-7
cdr3_aa: CASRPQGLPTDTQYF; cdr3_nt: TGTGCCAGCAGGCCGCAGGGCCTACCCACAGATACGCAGTATTTT; v_call: TRBV2; d_call: .; clone_size: .; j_call: TRBJ2-3
cdr3_aa: CSAPPSPRGYEQYF; cdr3_nt: TGCAGTGCTCCCCCCAGCCCCAGGGGATACGAGCAGTACTTC; v_call: TRBV20-1; d_call: .; clone_size: .; j_call: TRBJ2-7
cdr3_aa: CSARDTANNEQYF; cdr3_nt: TGCAGTGCTCGGGACACCGCTAACAATGAGCAGTACTTC; v_call: TRBV20-1; d_call: .; clone_size: .; j_call: TRBJ2-7
cdr3_aa: CASSWSGLTLGGYTF; cdr3_nt: TGTGCCAGCAGTTGGAGCGGACTCACCCTTGGAGGCTACACCTTC; v_call: TRBV27; d_call: .; clone_size: .; j_call: TRBJ1-2
cdr3_aa: CASSARDRGYSYNSPLHF; cdr3_nt: TGTGCCAGCAGCGCCCGGGACAGGGGGTACTCCTATAATTCACCCCTCCACTTT; v_call: TRBV9; d_call: TRBD1; clone_size: .; j_call: TRBJ1-6
cdr3_aa: CASSIGQDPDQPQHF; cdr3_nt: TGTGCCAGCAGCATAGGACAGGACCCTGATCAGCCCCAGCATTTT; v_call: TRBV5-6; d_call: TRBD1; clone_size: .; j_call: TRBJ1-5
cdr3_aa: CASSPPGTGIFGEQFF; cdr3_nt: TGTGCCAGCAGCCCTCCAGGGACAGGGATCTTCGGCGAGCAGTTCTTC; v_call: TRBV7-9; d_call: TRBD1; clone_size: .; j_call: TRBJ2-1
cdr3_aa: CASSRAGFLNTEAFF; cdr3_nt: TGTGCCAGCAGTCGCGCCGGATTTCTGAACACTGAAGCTTTCTTT; v_call: TRBV6-2/TRBV6-3; d_call: .; clone_size: .; j_call: TRBJ1-1
cdr3_aa: CSGETSPRAEQFF; cdr3_nt: TGCAGCGGGGAGACTAGCCCTCGCGCTGAGCAGTTCTTC; v_call: TRBV29-1; d_call: TRBD2; clone_size: .; j_call: TRBJ2-1
cdr3_aa: CSARVGAAETQYF; cdr3_nt: TGCAGTGCTAGAGTTGGGGCGGCGGAGACCCAGTACTTC; v_call: TRBV20-1; d_call: .; clone_size: .; j_call: TRBJ2-5
cdr3_aa: CASSTTGRRYEQYF; cdr3_nt: TGTGCCAGCAGTACGACAGGGAGGCGCTACGAGCAGTACTTC; v_call: TRBV6-2/TRBV6-3; d_call: .; clone_size: few; j_call: TRBJ2-7
cdr3_aa: CASSYAVQPQHF; cdr3_nt: TGTGCCAGCAGTTACGCGGTCCAGCCCCAGCATTTT; v_call: TRBV6-2/TRBV6-3; d_call: .; clone_size: .; j_call: TRBJ1-5
cdr3_aa: CSARDLRAGYGYTF; cdr3_nt: TGCAGTGCTAGAGATTTGAGGGCGGGGTATGGCTACACCTTC; v_call: TRBV20-1; d_call: .; clone_size: .; j_call: TRBJ1-2
cdr3_aa: CASSALGSGEEETQYF; cdr3_nt: TGTGCCAGCAGCGCCCTGGGTAGCGGGGAGGAAGAGACCCAGTACTTC; v_call: TRBV9; d_call: TRBD2; clone_size: few; j_call: TRBJ2-5
cdr3_aa: CASSPPTPGSNQPQHF; cdr3_nt: TGTGCCAGCTCACCACCTACCCCAGGGAGCAATCAGCCCCAGCATTTT; v_call: TRBV18; d_call: .; clone_size: .; j_call: TRBJ1-5
cdr3_aa: CASSYLWSTEAFF; cdr3_nt: TGTGCCAGCAGTTACTTGTGGTCCACTGAAGCTTTCTTT; v_call: TRBV6-5; d_call: .; clone_size: few; j_call: TRBJ1-1
cdr3_aa: CASSYRAPSYEQYF; cdr3_nt: TGTGCCAGCAGCTACCGGGCCCCTTCCTACGAGCAGTACTTC; v_call: TRBV21-1; d_call: .; clone_size: .; j_call: TRBJ2-7
cdr3_aa: CSADQRDSPRGYTF; cdr3_nt: TGCAGTGCTGATCAAAGAGACAGCCCGAGAGGCTACACCTTC; v_call: TRBV20-1; d_call: .; clone_size: .; j_call: TRBJ1-2
cdr3_aa: CASSQTGEQFF; cdr3_nt: TGTGCCAGCTCACAGACAGGGGAGCAGTTCTTC; v_call: TRBV18; d_call: TRBD1; clone_size: .; j_call: TRBJ2-1
cdr3_aa: CASSLGAAGGANVLTF; cdr3_nt: TGTGCCAGCAGTTTAGGTGCGGCGGGGGGGGCCAACGTCCTGACTTTC; v_call: TRBV12-3/TRBV12-4; d_call: .; clone_size: .; j_call: TRBJ2-6
cdr3_aa: CASSPGVRIMNTEAFF; cdr3_nt: TGTGCCAGCAGCCCAGGGGTGCGAATAATGAACACTGAAGCTTTCTTT; v_call: TRBV7-9; d_call: .; clone_size: .; j_call: TRBJ1-1
cdr3_aa: CASSLVGTGGTDTQYF; cdr3_nt: TGTGCCAGCAGCTTAGTCGGGACAGGGGGCACAGATACGCAGTATTTT; v_call: TRBV5-1; d_call: TRBD1; clone_size: .; j_call: TRBJ2-3
cdr3_aa: CASRRGGGATYNEQFF; cdr3_nt: TGTGCCAGCAGGCGAGGTGGAGGGGCTACCTACAATGAGCAGTTCTTC; v_call: TRBV6-5; d_call: .; clone_size: few; j_call: TRBJ2-1
cdr3_aa: CASSVDGGDYQPQHF; cdr3_nt: TGTGCCAGCAGCGTAGATGGCGGGGATTATCAGCCCCAGCATTTT; v_call: TRBV9; d_call: .; clone_size: .; j_call: TRBJ1-5
cdr3_aa: CSVEKVTSYNEQFF; cdr3_nt: TGCAGCGTTGAAAAGGTAACCTCCTACAATGAGCAGTTCTTC; v_call: TRBV29-1; d_call: .; clone_size: .; j_call: TRBJ2-1
cdr3_aa: CASSSRRRETQYF; cdr3_nt: TGTGCTAGCAGCTCAAGGCGGCGAGAGACCCAGTACTTC; v_call: TRBV7-7; d_call: .; clone_size: .; j_call: TRBJ2-5
cdr3_aa: CASSLWAGGWETQYF; cdr3_nt: TGTGCCAGCAGCTTATGGGCAGGGGGATGGGAGACCCAGTACTTC; v_call: TRBV7-2; d_call: TRBD1; clone_size: .; j_call: TRBJ2-5
cdr3_aa: CASSEEGGTDTQYF; cdr3_nt: TGCGCCAGCAGCGAAGAGGGCGGCACAGATACGCAGTATTTT; v_call: TRBV4-1; d_call: .; clone_size: .; j_call: TRBJ2-3
cdr3_aa: CASRWGLVNEQFF; cdr3_nt: TGTGCCAGCAGGTGGGGGCTGGTCAATGAGCAGTTCTTC; v_call: TRBV7-2; d_call: .; clone_size: few; j_call: TRBJ2-1
cdr3_aa: CASSWRGTQETQYF; cdr3_nt: TGTGCCAGCAGTTGGCGGGGGACTCAAGAGACCCAGTACTTC; v_call: TRBV6-5; d_call: TRBD2; clone_size: .; j_call: TRBJ2-5